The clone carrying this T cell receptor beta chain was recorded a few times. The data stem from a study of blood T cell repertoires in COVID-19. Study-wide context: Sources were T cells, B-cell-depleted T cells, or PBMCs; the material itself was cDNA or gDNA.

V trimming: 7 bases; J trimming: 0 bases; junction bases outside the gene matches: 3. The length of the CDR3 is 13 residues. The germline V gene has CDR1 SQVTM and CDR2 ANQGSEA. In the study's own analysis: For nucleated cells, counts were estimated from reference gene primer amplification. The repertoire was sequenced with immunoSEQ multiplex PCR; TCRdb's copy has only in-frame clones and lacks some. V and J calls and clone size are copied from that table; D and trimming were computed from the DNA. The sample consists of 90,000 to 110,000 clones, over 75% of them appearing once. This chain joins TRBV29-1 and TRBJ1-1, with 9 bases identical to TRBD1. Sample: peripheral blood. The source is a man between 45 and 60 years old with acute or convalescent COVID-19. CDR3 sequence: CSAWTGVNTEAFF. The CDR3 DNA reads TGCAGCGCCTGGACAGGGGTGAACACTGAAGCTTTCTTT.